This T cell receptor beta chain emerged from a study of shared clonotypes between healthy human individuals. Only in-frame clones appear in the TCRdb table, and some are missing; sequencing was by immunoSEQ multiplex PCR. The data show 230,000 or so clones, approximately 65% seen once. This CDR3 has 14 amino acids. J was trimmed by 6 bases and V by 3 bases; bases with no gene match: 3. Germline CDR1 and CDR2: SNHLY and FYNNEI. The study drew its donors from healthy HIV-negative adults without recent acute infections or vaccinations. Those who donated, Caucasian adults without exception, all lived in Nashville, Tennessee. From CD4+ cells came CD45RA+ naive and CD45RA-negative memory subsets.

J is TRBJ2-2 and V is TRBV2; 8 nucleotides align to TRBD1. Sequencing was performed on memory CD4+ T cells sorted from blood. Subset reported: CD45RA-negative fraction. This receptor was identified in a man aged 30 to 45 in good health. The CDR3 region is CASSETGAAGELFF. CDR3 DNA sequence: TGTGCCAGCAGTGAGACAGGGGCGGCCGGGGAGCTGTTTTTT.